These T cell receptor beta chains were read from a single sample in a study of glioma-infiltrating T cells. One entry per CDR3 protein, called by TCRdb with MiXCR from the multiplex PCR reads. The sample contains approximately 120,000 distinct CDR3 sequences, less than 30% of which appear only once. The sequencing input was glioma tissue, nonneoplastic brain tissue, or PBMCs (not recorded which). These receptors all come from a human donor with low-grade glioma or glioblastoma, undergoing nonglioma brain surgery, or in good health (not recorded which). Both conserved end residues are trimmed from each CDR3.

>TRBJ2-5|9|TRBV29-1
SVGDSRTQY
>TRBJ2-2|13|TRBV9
ASSVGRIHTGELF
>TRBJ2-5|12|TRBV12-3/TRBV12-4
ASKFTGGIETQY
>TRBJ2-6|16|TRBV28
ASSPLGQGSTGANVLT
>TRBJ2-7|13|TRBV20-1
SARDSGRAKYEQY
>TRBJ2-3|12|TRBV29-1
SVGIQGRSDTQY
>TRBJ2-1|12|TRBV29-1
SVADRGGYNEQF
>TRBJ2-1|12|TRBV28
ASTGRGFMNEQF
>TRBJ2-4|14|TRBV5-4
ASSPGLAGSKNILY
>TRBJ2-7|11|TRBV29-1
SAAGQTPYEQY
>TRBJ2-3|11|TRBV6-1
ANRRETTDTQY
>TRBJ2-3|14|TRBV19
ASSIAAGAGTDTQY
>TRBJ2-7|13|TRBV7-8
ASSPSAGAYNEQY
>TRBJ1-2|11|TRBV4-3
ASSQVGTYGYT
>TRBJ1-3|14|TRBV7-2
ASTTEGGRAGNTIY
>TRBJ2-1|15|TRBV4-3
ASSQDGEGPSGNEQF
>TRBJ2-5|12|TRBV6-2/TRBV6-3
ASSSGTGRETQY
>TRBJ2-7|11|TRBV6-1
ASTHGLNYEQY
>TRBJ1-1|11|TRBV29-1
SVTYDWDTEAF
>TRBJ1-1|15|TRBV19
ASSTSGEGIVNTEAF
>TRBJ1-5|11|TRBV12-3/TRBV12-4
ASSLGVQSPQH
>TRBJ2-3|14|TRBV11-2
ASSLGLSGGTDTQY
>TRBJ1-2|12|TRBV20-1
SARDRAFNYGYT
>TRBJ2-5|13|TRBV28
ASSLRLGYQETQY
>TRBJ1-1|12|TRBV18
ASSPRDGNTEAF
>TRBJ2-3|12|TRBV11-2
ASGIRGPADTQY
>TRBJ2-5|15|TRBV4-2
ASSQEYPGGPQETQY
>TRBJ2-2|14|TRBV9
ASSVARNLDPGGLF
>TRBJ2-1|12|TRBV19
ASRENRDYNEQF